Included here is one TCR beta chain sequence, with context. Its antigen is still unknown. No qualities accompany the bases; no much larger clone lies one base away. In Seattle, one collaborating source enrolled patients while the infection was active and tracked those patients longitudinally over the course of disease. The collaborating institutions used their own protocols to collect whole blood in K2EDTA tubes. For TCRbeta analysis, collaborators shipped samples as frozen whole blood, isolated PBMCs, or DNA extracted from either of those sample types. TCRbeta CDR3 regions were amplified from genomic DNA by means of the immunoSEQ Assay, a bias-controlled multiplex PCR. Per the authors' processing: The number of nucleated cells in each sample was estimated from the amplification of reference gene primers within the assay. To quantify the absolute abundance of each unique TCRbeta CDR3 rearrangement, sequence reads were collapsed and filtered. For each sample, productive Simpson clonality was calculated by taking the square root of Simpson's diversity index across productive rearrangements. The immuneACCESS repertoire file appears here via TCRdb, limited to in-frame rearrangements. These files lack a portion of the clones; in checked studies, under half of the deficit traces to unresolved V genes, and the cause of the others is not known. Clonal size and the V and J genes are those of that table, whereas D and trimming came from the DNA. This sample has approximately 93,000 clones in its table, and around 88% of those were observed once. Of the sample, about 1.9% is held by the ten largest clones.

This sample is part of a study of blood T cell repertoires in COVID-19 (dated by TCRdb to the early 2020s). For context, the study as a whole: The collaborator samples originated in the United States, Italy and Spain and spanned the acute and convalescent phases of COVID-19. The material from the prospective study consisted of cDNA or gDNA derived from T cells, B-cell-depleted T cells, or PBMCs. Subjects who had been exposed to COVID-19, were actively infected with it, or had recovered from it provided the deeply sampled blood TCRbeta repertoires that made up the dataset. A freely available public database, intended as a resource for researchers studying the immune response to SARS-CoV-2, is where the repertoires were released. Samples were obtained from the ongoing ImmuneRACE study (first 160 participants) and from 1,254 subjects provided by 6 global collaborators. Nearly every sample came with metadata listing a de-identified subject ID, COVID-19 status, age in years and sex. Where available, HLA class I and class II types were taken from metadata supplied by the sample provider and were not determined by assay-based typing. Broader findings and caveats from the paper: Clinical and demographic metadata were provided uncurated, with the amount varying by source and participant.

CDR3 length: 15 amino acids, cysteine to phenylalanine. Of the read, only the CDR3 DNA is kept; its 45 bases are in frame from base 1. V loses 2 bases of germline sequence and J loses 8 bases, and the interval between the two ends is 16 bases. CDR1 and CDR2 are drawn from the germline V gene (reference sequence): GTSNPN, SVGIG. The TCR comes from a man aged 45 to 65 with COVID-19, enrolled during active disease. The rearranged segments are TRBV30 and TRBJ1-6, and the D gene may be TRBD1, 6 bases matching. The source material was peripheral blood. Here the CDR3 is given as CAWSTGQGGYSPLHF. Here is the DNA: TGTGCCTGGAGTACAGGGCAGGGTGGTTATTCACCCCTCCACTTT. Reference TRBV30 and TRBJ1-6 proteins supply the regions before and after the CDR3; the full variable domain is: SQTIHQWPATLVQPVGSPLSLECTVEGTSNPNLYWYRQAAGRGLQLLFYSVGIGQISSEVPQNLSASRPQDRQFILSSKKLLLSDSGFYLCAWSTGQGGYSPLHFGNGTRLTVT.